This T cell receptor (beta chain) was identified during a study of blood T cell repertoires in COVID-19 (dated by TCRdb to the early 2020s). Study-level background: Samples covering the acute and convalescent phases of COVID-19 were provided by collaborators in the United States, Italy and Spain. The material from the prospective study consisted of cDNA or gDNA derived from T cells, B-cell-depleted T cells, or PBMCs. Deeply sampled blood TCRbeta repertoires from subjects exposed to, actively infected with, or recovered from COVID-19 were included in the dataset. The repertoires were made available in a free public database intended to serve as a resource for research on the immune response to SARS-CoV-2. Samples came from the ongoing ImmuneRACE study (first 160 participants) plus 1,254 subjects from 6 global collaborators. Nearly every sample came with metadata listing a de-identified subject ID, COVID-19 status, age in years and sex. Where available, HLA class I and class II types were obtained from metadata supplied by the sample provider rather than from assay-based typing. Study-level results and caveats: The amount of clinical and demographic metadata varied by source and participant and was provided uncurated.

The CDR3 numbers 23 residues from cysteine through phenylalanine. Solely the CDR3 DNA is kept, with 69 bases framed from the first base. V is cut back by 4 bases and J by 4 bases, with 22 bases in the junction unmatched. Looking up the germline V gene yields CDR1 LGHNA and CDR2 YNFKEQ. To note about this clone: Its antigen is still unknown. The sample holds no much larger clone one base away, and base qualities are not on file.

One collaborating source in Seattle enrolled patients during active infection and followed them longitudinally through the course of disease. Collaborating institutions collected whole blood in K2EDTA tubes following their own protocols. For TCRbeta analysis, collaborator samples were shipped as frozen whole blood, as isolated PBMCs, or as DNA extracted from either sample type. TCRbeta CDR3 regions were amplified from genomic DNA using the immunoSEQ Assay, a bias-controlled multiplex PCR. On the authors' methods: The number of nucleated cells in each sample was estimated by amplification of reference gene primers within the assay. Sequence reads were collapsed and filtered to measure the absolute abundance of every unique TCRbeta CDR3 rearrangement. For each sample, productive Simpson clonality was calculated as the square root of Simpson's diversity index across productive rearrangements. TCRdb re-hosts the immuneACCESS table, in-frame sequences only. Its copies lack some clones; in the studies checked, an unresolved V gene accounts for under half of them, and the cause for the rest is not known. V, J and clone size are taken as reported in that table, and D and trimming were inferred from the DNA itself. Here the sample has 160,000 or so clones; 60% to 85% occur a single time. The ten largest clones represent around 8.1% of the sample.

The receptor was isolated from a woman aged 60-75 years with COVID-19, enrolled during active disease. The chain uses TRBV4-2 and TRBJ2-2; 15 nucleotides in the junction match TRBD2. Sequenced: peripheral blood. The nucleotide sequence is given as TGTGCCAGCAGCCGTACCTTACGAATGGGACTAGCGGGGGGAGGTAAACGCACCGGGGAGCTGTTTTTT. It codes for CASSRTLRMGLAGGGKRTGELFF.